This passage covers 15 T cell receptor beta chains from one sample sequenced in a study of blood T cell repertoires in COVID-19. Assay: immunoSEQ multiplex PCR; the TCRdb copy retains only in-frame clones and omits some. The profile shows some 300,000 clones, 90% of them singletons. The sequenced material came from peripheral blood. These receptors all stem from a woman aged 45-60 years with COVID-19, enrolled during active disease.

The chain joins TRBV3-1 (or the pseudogene TRBV3-2) to TRBJ1-2; 9 bases are a match to TRBD1. This CDR3 spans 15 amino acids. Germline lookup yields CDR1 LGHDT and CDR2 YNNKEL (reference sequence). The V and J ends lost 3 bases and 7 bases, in that order; junction bases with no gene match: 9. In nucleotides, the CDR3 is TGTGCCAGCAGCCAGCTGGGACAGGGAAACGGTGGCTACACCTTC. Its protein is CASSQLGQGNGGYTF.

The V call is TRBV30, the J call TRBJ2-4, with 8 nucleotides matching TRBD1. Germline assignment: CDR1 GTSNPN and CDR2 SVGIG (reference sequence). V shed 2 bases and J 0 bases; nucleotides not matched to a gene: 12. This CDR3 has 18 residues. CDR3 nucleotide sequence: TGTGCCTGGAGTTCGGACAGGGAGAAATTACTAGCCAAAAACATTCAGTACTTC. It codes for CAWSSDREKLLAKNIQYF.

The chain combines TRBV4-1 with TRBJ1-1; 7 nucleotides agree with TRBD1. The germline V gene encodes CDR1 MGHRA and CDR2 YSYEKL. V gave up 3 bases and J gave up 1 base; unmatched junction bases: 8. The CDR3 contains 16 residues. The CDR3 is CASSHRDSLSNTEAFF. The CDR3 DNA follows: TGCGCCAGCAGCCACCGGGACAGTCTTTCGAACACTGAAGCTTTCTTT.

The V gene is TRBV21-1, the J gene TRBJ2-3; the table's D call of TRBD2 was not tested on the DNA. TRBV21-1 is an annotated pseudogene. The CDR3 length is 16 residues. CDR3 loop: CASSNWTSGYTDTQYF. CDR3 nucleotides: TGTGCCAGCAGCAATTGGACTAGCGGATACACAGATACGCAGTATTTT.

The chain carries TRBV4-2 and TRBJ2-7, with 8 positions matching TRBD2. The ends lost 3 bases at V and 3 bases at J; junction bases unmatched: 7. Per the germline V gene, CDR1 is LGHNA and CDR2 is YNFKEQ. The CDR3 contains 15 residues. CDR3 amino acids: CASSQPGLGVYEQYF. The CDR3 nucleotides read TGTGCCAGCAGCCAGCCGGGACTAGGAGTCTACGAGCAGTACTTC.

The CDR3: CASSLDSLEAFF. DNA for the CDR3: TGTGCCAGCAGCTTGGACAGCCTTGAAGCTTTCTTT. The chain couples TRBV5-8 to TRBJ1-1; D is unresolved. The V end lost 0 bases, the J end lost 7 bases, and 7 bases lay between the germline ends. The CDR3 contains 12 residues. Germline-derived CDR1 and CDR2 are SGHTS and YDEGEE.

The rearrangement links TRBV5-6 to TRBJ2-3; D is possibly TRBD2 (6 bases). Germline lookup yields CDR1 SGHDT and CDR2 YYEEEE. The CDR3 sequence is 15 residues long. The germline V and J ends were trimmed by 3 bases and 3 bases, with 14 bases remaining between them. The CDR3 protein is CASSWDSSGTDTQYF. The CDR3 coding sequence is TGTGCCAGCAGCTGGGACTCCTCGGGGACAGATACGCAGTATTTT.

The chain employs TRBV5-1 and TRBJ2-1; 7 bases line up with TRBD1. V shed 4 bases, J shed 8 bases, and the junction held 12 bases outside the gene matches. The CDR3 length is 15 residues. From germline, CDR1 is SGHRS and CDR2 YFSETQ. CDR3 nucleotides: TGCGCCAGCAGCCCGACGGGACAGTTTGGGGATGAGCAGTTCTTC. Translation: CASSPTGQFGDEQFF.

The chain couples TRBV6-7 to TRBJ2-7; D possibly corresponds to TRBD2 (8 bases). TRBV6-7 is an ORF; its function is uncertain. V lost 0 bases and J lost 5, with 32 bases in between. The CDR3 runs 21 residues. The chain's CDR3 is CASSYSIPGQWGLSGSDEQYF. CDR3 nucleotides: TGTGCCAGCAGTTACTCAATACCGGGACAGTGGGGACTAAGCGGGAGTGACGAGCAGTACTTC.

The V gene is TRBV6-5, the J gene TRBJ2-7; perhaps TRBD1 as D (6 bases). Germline assignment: CDR1 MNHEY and CDR2 SVGAGI. CDR3 length: 12 amino acids. V lost 6 bases and J 7 bases, leaving 13 bases between the germline ends. CDR3 sequence reads: CASRQTGLEQYF. The CDR3 DNA follows: TGTGCCAGCAGACAAACAGGGTTAGAGCAGTACTTC.

Remarks on this clone: Other DNA sequences of this sample code for an identical CDR3. This chain links TRBV7-3 with TRBJ1-1; 8 bases are shared with TRBD1. The V segment lost 1 base and the J segment 1 base; nucleotides outside the gene matches: 5. The CDR3 is 16 amino acids. Germline V lookup: CDR1 SGHTA, CDR2 FQGTGA. The DNA for the CDR3 is TGTGCCAGCAGCTTAAGGACAGGGCGGGGGAACACTGAAGCTTTCTTT. Its protein product is CASSLRTGRGNTEAFF. The variable domain in full, with the rest retrieved from reference TRBV7-3 and TRBJ1-1, is GAGVSQTPSNKVTEKGKYVELRCDPISGHTALYWYRQSLGQGPEFLIYFQGTGAADDSGLPNDRFFAVRPEGSVSTLKIQRTERGDSAVYLCASSLRTGRGNTEAFFGQGTRLTVV.

The chain recombines TRBV15 with TRBJ2-5; 10 bases fit TRBD1. Germline V gene data show CDR1 as LNHNV and CDR2 as YYDKDF (reference sequence). CDR3 size: 17 residues. The junction had 5 bases not matched to a gene; V was cut back by 0 bases and J by 1 base. The CDR3 region is CATSREGTGVVQETQYF. CDR3 in DNA: TGTGCCACCAGCAGAGAGGGGACAGGGGTTGTCCAAGAGACCCAGTACTTC. The full variable domain, its missing parts supplied by reference TRBV15 and TRBJ2-5, is DAMVIQNPRYQVTQFGKPVTLSCSQTLNHNVMYWYQQKSSQAPKLLFHYYDKDFNNEADTPDNFQSRRPNTSFCFLDIRSPGLGDTAMYLCATSREGTGVVQETQYFGPGTRLLVL.

This chain joins TRBV10-1 and TRBJ2-5; 7 nucleotides line up with TRBD1. The CDR3 has 12 residues. With V trimmed by 8 bases and J by 3 bases, 3 bases remained unmatched. Looked up from germline, CDR1 is WNHNN and CDR2 is SYGVQD (reference sequence). In nucleotides, the CDR3 is TGCGCCAGCCTAGGGGGCGAAGAGACCCAGTACTTC. Translation: CASLGGEETQYF.

This clone was picked up one time. The V gene is TRBV6-5, the J gene TRBJ2-7; tentative D call: TRBD2 (5 bases). Trimming shortened V by 6 bases and J by 0 bases, and 9 bases separated the two germline ends. Germline CDR1 and CDR2: MNHEY and SVGAGI. The CDR3 consists of 13 residues. CDR3 DNA: TGTGCCAGCAGGCCTAGCTACTCCTACGAGCAGTACTTC. Its translation is CASRPSYSYEQYF.

The rearrangement joins TRBV12-1 to TRBJ1-5; no check of the table's D call, TRBD1, against the DNA was made. TRBV12-1 represents a pseudogene. The CDR3 contains 14 residues. The CDR3 region has the DNA TGTGCCAGCATCGACAGGCGATACAATCAGCCCCAGCATTTT. Translation gives CASIDRRYNQPQHF.